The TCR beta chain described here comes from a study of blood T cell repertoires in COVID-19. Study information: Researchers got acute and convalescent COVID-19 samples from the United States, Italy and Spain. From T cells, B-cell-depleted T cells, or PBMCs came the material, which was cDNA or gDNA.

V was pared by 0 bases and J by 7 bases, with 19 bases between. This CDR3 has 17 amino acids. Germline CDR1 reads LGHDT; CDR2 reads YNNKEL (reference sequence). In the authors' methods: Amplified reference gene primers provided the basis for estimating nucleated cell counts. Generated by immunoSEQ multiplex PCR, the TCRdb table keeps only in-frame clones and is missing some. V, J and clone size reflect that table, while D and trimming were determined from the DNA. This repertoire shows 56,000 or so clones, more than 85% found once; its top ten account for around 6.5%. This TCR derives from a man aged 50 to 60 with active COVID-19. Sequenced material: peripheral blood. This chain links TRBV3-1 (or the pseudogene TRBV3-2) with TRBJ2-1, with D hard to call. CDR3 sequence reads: CASSQDFDTYGKNEQFF. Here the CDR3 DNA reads TGTGCCAGCAGCCAAGATTTTGATACATATGGTAAAAATGAGCAGTTCTTC.